Described below is a single T cell receptor beta chain sequence and its context. Its antigen is as yet unknown. In the library, individual cDNA molecules carried attached unique molecular identifiers. TCRdb analysed the 5' RACE reads with MiXCR anew, one entry per CDR3 protein. The sample includes some 48,000 distinct CDR3 sequences, 13% of them seen just once. The data belong to a study of early T cells in non-severe SARS-CoV-2 infection. Study-level information: Sequencing used unsorted whole-blood bulk RNA, so chains lack pairing. Study-wide points: Private and CD4 specificities were missed by VDJdb matching, which favored anti-spike CD8 responses.

The V gene's germline CDR1 is SQVTM and CDR2 ANQGSEA. The V end was cut by 5 bases, the J end by 8 bases, with 12 bases between. The length of the CDR3 is 12 residues. The chain employs TRBV29-1 and TRBJ1-4; D is undetermined. The receptor comes from an adult who was a healthcare worker with PCR-confirmed SARS-CoV-2 infection or an uninfected control (not recorded which). Material for sequencing was whole blood. The CDR3, as DNA: TGCAGCGTTTTACCTCCGGGAGAAAAACTGTTTTTT. This encodes CSVLPPGEKLFF. Full variable domain (rest looked up from reference TRBV29-1 and TRBJ1-4): SAVISQKPSRDICQRGTSLTIQCQVDSQVTMMFWYRQQPGQSLTLIATANQGSEATYESGFVIDKFPISRPNLTFSTLTVSNMSPEDSSIYLCSVLPPGEKLFFGSGTQLSVL.